This entry describes one T cell receptor beta chain. Germline lookup yields CDR1 SGHRS and CDR2 YFSETQ. The CDR3 is 14 residues long. Trimming cost V 1 base and J 5 bases, with 11 bases left between them. The data were obtained in a study of blood T cell repertoires in COVID-19. On the study more broadly: Whether acute or convalescent, the COVID-19 samples came from the United States, Italy and Spain. PBMCs, B-cell-depleted T cells, or T cells were the source of the cDNA or gDNA that made up the material.

In the original workflow: Amplifying reference gene primers gave estimates of nucleated cell counts. Produced via immunoSEQ multiplex PCR; TCRdb's table is partial and in-frame only. D and trimming come from the DNA, and the V and J calls and clone size come from that table. The table records about 150,000 clones, roughly 77% of them present only once. This TCR was sampled from a man between 60 and 75 years old with acute or convalescent COVID-19. V is TRBV5-1 and J is TRBJ2-3; D may be TRBD2 (5 bases). The specimen sequenced was peripheral blood. CDR3 loop: CASSLMREQDTQYF. The CDR3 nucleotides are TGCGCCAGCAGCTTGATGAGGGAGCAAGATACGCAGTATTTT.